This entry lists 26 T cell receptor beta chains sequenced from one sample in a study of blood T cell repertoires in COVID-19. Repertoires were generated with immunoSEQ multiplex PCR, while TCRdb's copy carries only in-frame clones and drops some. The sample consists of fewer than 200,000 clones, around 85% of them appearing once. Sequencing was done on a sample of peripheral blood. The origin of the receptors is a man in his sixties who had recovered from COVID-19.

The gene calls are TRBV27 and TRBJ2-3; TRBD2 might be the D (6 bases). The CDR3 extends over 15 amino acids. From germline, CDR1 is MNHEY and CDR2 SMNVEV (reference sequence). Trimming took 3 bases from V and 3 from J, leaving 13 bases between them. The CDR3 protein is CASSLRGGSTDTQYF. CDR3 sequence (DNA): TGTGCCAGCAGTTTGAGGGGAGGTAGTACAGATACGCAGTATTTT.

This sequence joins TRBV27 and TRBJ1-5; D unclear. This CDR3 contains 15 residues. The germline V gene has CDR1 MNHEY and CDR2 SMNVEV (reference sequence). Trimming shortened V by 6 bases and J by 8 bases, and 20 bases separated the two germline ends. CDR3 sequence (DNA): TGTGCCAGCAGACCAGCAGGCCCAAGAACGGAGCCCCAGCATTTT. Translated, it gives CASRPAGPRTEPQHF.

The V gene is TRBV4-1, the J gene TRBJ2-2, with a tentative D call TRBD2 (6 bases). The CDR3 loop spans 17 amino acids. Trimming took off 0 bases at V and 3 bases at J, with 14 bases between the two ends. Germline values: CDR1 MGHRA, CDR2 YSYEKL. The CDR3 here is CASSQEGIRDYTGELFF. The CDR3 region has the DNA TGCGCCAGCAGCCAAGAAGGGATTAGGGACTACACCGGGGAGCTGTTTTTT.

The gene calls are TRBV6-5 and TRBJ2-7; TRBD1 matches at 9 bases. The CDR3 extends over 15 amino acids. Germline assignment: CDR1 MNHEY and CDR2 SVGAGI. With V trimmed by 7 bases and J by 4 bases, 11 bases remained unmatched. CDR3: CASTTTGTGSYEQYF. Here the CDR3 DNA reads TGTGCCAGCACCACAACCGGGACAGGGAGTTACGAGCAGTACTTC.

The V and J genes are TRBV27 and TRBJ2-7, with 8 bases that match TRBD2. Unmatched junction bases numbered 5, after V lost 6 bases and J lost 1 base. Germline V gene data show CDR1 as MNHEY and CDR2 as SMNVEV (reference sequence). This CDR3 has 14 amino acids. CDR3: CASRTGGRSYEQYF. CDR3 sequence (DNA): TGTGCCAGCAGGACGGGGGGGCGATCCTACGAGCAGTACTTC.

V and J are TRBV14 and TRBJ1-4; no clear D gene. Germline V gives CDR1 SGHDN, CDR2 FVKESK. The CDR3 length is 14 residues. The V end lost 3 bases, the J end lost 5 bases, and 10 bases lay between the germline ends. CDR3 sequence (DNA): TGTGCCAGCAGCCAGCCCGCGGGGAATGAAAAACTGTTTTTT. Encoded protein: CASSQPAGNEKLFF. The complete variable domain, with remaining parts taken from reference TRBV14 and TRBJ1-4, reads EAGVTQFPSHSVIEKGQTVTLRCDPISGHDNLYWYRRVMGKEIKFLLHFVKESKQDESGMPNNRFLAERTGGTYSTLKVQPAELEDSGVYFCASSQPAGNEKLFFGSGTQLSVL.

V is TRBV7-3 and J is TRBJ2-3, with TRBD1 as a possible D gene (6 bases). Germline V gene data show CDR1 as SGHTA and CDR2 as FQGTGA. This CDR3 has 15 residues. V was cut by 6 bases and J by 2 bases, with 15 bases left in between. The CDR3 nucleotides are TGTGCCAGCAGAAGAGGGGGATTGATCACAGATACGCAGTATTTT. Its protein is CASRRGGLITDTQYF.

The chain's CDR3 is CASSLRGQGAGPYF. CDR3 coding DNA: TGTGCCAGCAGCTTAAGGGGACAGGGGGCTGGGCCGTACTTC. The chain combines TRBV7-2 with TRBJ2-7; 12 bases line up with TRBD1. Per the germline V gene, CDR1 is SGHTA and CDR2 is FQGNSA. The V segment lost 2 bases and the J segment 12 bases; nucleotides outside the gene matches: 8. The CDR3 sequence is 14 residues long.

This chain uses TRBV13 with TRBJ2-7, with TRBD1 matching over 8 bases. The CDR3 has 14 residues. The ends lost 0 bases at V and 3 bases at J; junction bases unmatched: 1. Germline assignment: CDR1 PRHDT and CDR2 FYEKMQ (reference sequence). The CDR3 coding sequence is TGTGCCAGCAGCTTAGGGGACAGGGTCTACGAGCAGTACTTC. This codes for CASSLGDRVYEQYF.

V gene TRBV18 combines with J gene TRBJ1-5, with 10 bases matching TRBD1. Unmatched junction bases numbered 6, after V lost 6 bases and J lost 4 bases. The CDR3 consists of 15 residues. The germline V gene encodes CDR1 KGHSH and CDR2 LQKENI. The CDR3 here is CASSRDRGDNQPQHF. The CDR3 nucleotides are TGTGCCAGCTCTCGGGACAGGGGAGATAATCAGCCCCAGCATTTT.

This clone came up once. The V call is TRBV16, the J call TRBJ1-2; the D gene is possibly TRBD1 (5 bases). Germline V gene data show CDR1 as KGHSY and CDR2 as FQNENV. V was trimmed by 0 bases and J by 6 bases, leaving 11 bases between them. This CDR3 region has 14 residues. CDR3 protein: CASSQSGGAHGYTF. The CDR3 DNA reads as TGTGCCAGCAGCCAATCAGGAGGGGCGCATGGCTACACCTTC.

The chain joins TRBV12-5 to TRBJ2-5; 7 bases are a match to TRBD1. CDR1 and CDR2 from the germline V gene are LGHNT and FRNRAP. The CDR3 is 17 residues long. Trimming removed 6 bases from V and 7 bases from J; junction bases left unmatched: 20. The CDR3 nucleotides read TGTGCTAGTGGCCTGTATCTCGGGACAGTGGAAATTGGGACCCAGTACTTC. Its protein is CASGLYLGTVEIGTQYF.

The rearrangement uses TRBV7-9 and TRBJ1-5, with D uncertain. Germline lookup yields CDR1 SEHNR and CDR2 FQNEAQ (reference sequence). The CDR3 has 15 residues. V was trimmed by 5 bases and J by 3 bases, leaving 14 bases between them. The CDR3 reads CASSPSQVTNQPQHF. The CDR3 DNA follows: TGTGCCAGCAGCCCCTCCCAGGTTACCAATCAGCCCCAGCATTTT. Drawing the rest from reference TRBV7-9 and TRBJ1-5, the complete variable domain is DTGVSQNPRHKITKRGQNVTFRCDPISEHNRLYWYRQTLGQGPEFLTYFQNEAQLEKSRLLSDRFSAERPKGSFSTLEIQRTEQGDSAMYLCASSPSQVTNQPQHFGDGTRLSIL.

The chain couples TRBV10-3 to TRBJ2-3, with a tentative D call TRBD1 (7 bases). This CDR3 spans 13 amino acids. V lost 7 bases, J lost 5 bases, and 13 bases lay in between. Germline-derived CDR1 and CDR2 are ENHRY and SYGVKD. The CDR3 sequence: CAITAGGKDTQYF. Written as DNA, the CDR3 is TGTGCCATCACGGCAGGGGGGAAAGATACGCAGTATTTT.

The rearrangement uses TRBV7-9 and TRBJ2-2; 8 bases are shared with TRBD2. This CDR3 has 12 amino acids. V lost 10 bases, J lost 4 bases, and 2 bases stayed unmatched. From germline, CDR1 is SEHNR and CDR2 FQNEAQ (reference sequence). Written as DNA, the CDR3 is TGTGCCACCGGGAGGGCCACCGGGGAGCTGTTTTTT. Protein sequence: CATGRATGELFF. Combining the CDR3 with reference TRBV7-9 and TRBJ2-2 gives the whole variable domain DTGVSQNPRHKITKRGQNVTFRCDPISEHNRLYWYRQTLGQGPEFLTYFQNEAQLEKSRLLSDRFSAERPKGSFSTLEIQRTEQGDSAMYLCATGRATGELFFGEGSRLTVL.

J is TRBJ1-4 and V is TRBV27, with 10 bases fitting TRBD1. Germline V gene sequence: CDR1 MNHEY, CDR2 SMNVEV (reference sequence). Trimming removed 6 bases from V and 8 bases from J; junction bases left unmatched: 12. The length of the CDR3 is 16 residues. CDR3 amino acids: CASRPYPGQGYEKLFF. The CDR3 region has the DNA TGTGCCAGCAGACCGTACCCGGGACAGGGGTACGAAAAACTGTTTTTT.

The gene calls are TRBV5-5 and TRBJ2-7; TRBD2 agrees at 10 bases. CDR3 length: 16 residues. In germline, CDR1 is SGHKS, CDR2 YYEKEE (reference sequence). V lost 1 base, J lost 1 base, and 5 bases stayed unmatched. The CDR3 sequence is CASSLRLAGVSYEQYF. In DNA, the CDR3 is TGTGCCAGCAGCTTGAGGCTAGCGGGGGTTTCCTACGAGCAGTACTTC.

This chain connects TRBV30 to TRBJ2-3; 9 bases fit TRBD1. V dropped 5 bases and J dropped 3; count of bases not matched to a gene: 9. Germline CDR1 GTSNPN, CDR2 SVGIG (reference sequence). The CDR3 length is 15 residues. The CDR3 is CAWASGTGFTDTQYF. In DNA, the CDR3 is TGTGCCTGGGCCTCCGGGACAGGGTTTACAGATACGCAGTATTTT.

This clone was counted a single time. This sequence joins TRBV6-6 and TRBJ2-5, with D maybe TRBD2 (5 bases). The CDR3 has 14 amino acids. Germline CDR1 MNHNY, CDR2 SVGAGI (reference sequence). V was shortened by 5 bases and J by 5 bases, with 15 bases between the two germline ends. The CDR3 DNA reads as TGTGCCAGCAGTCAAGGTTGGGGAGAGGAGACCCAGTACTTC. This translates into CASSQGWGEETQYF.

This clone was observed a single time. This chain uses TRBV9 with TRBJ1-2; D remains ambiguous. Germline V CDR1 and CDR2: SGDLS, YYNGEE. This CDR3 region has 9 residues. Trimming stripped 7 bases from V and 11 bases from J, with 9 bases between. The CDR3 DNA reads TGTGCCAGCGAGCCCGGTTACACCTTC. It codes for CASEPGYTF.

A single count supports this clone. The CDR3 nucleotides read TGTGCCTGGAGTAAGAGGAACTATGGCTACACCTTC. Protein: CAWSKRNYGYTF. This chain uses TRBV30 with TRBJ1-2; no definite D call. Trimming pared 2 bases from V and 2 bases from J, leaving 6 bases between. The CDR3 runs to 12 residues. CDR1 is GTSNPN and CDR2 is SVGIG in the germline V gene (reference sequence). Supplemented by reference TRBV30 and TRBJ1-2, the full variable domain reads SQTIHQWPATLVQPVGSPLSLECTVEGTSNPNLYWYRQAAGRGLQLLFYSVGIGQISSEVPQNLSASRPQDRQFILSSKKLLLSDSGFYLCAWSKRNYGYTFGSGTRLTVV.

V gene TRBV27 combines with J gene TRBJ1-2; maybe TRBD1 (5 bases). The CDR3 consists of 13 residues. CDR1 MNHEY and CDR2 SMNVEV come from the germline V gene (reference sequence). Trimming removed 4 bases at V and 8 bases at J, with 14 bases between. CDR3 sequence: CASSSRGGEGYTF. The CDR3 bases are TGTGCCAGCAGTTCCCGGGGGGGTGAAGGCTACACCTTC.

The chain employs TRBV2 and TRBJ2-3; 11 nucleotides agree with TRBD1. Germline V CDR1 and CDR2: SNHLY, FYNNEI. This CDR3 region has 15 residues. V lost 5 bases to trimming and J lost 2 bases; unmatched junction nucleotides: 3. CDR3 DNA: TGTGCCAGCAGTCGGGACAGGGGGTACACAGATACGCAGTATTTT. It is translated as CASSRDRGYTDTQYF.

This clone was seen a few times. CDR3 DNA sequence: TGCAGCGCCCTCCCCCCCGAGACAGGGGACCATTTGGAGCAGTACTTC. It translates to CSALPPETGDHLEQYF. This rearrangement joins TRBV29-1 to TRBJ2-7; 8 bases fit TRBD1. The CDR3 is made up of 16 amino acids. Germline CDR1 is SQVTM and CDR2 is ANQGSEA. Trimming cost V 7 bases and J 7 bases; bases outside gene matches: 21.

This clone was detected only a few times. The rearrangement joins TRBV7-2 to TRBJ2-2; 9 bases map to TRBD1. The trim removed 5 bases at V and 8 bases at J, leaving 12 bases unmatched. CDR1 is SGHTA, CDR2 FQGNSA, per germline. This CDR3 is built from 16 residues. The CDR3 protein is CASSLVVGTGRGELFF. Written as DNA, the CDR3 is TGTGCCAGCAGCCTAGTGGTTGGGACAGGGCGAGGGGAGCTGTTTTTT.

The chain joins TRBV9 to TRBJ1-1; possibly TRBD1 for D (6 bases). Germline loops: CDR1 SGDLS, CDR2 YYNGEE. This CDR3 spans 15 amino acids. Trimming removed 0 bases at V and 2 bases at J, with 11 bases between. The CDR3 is CASSVAGVGNTEAFF. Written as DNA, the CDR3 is TGTGCCAGCAGCGTAGCAGGGGTCGGTAACACTGAAGCTTTCTTT.